This record covers a single T cell receptor beta chain. Its antigen is unknown. Per-nucleotide qualities are absent, and no much larger clonotype sits a single base away. The TCR beta CDR3 regions were amplified from the RNA transcripts. For the first round of RT-PCR on the TCR CDR3, the HTBI primer set was used together with the Qiagen OneStep RT-PCR kit. Libraries were constructed in a second round of multiplex PCR, after which size selection and purification were carried out. Libraries were sequenced paired-end with 100 bp reads on an Illumina HiSeq2000. The authors processed their data as follows. SOAPnuke was used to process the raw data, with reads discarded if the reads contained adapters or uncalled bases, had a mean Phred below 15, or lacked an exact constant-primer or identifier match. High-quality paired reads were merged with COPE v1.2.5, and unique nucleotide sequences were defined as clonotypes. MiTCR v1.1 was used to align clonotypes to the IMGT TRBV, TRBD and TRBJ reference segments. The analysis was restricted to V-J combinations with a frequency above 0.0001, which together covered 99.2% of the repertoires. A TCS score was defined as the ratio of F50 (clonal expansion) to E x V (chaos), with BLOSUM62-based TCRdist applied between CDR3 peptides within each V-J. Welch's t-statistics and random forest reduced fewer than 550 V-J features to 13, which were used in a naive Bayes classifier (R e1071). TCRdb redid the processing of the public reads, applying fastp at Q25 and MiXCR, and retained in-frame beta chains. Each entry merges the rows of one CDR3 protein and shows their most common DNA and genes. None of the V and J calls come from the authors' own analysis; TCRdb made them. The sample table lists 490,000 or so distinct CDR3 sequences, about 20% of them with a count of one. The ten largest clones capture around 54% of the sample.

The source of the sample is a study of T cells in Graves' hyperthyroidism and ophthalmopathy (dated by TCRdb to the late 2010s). About the study as a whole: Peripheral blood was collected at initial diagnosis, before any treatment. In several Graves' hyperthyroidism patients, the study also compared T-cell repertoires from thyroid tissue with T-cell repertoires from blood. The paper describes TCR Vbeta CDR3 sequencing of 140 or so peripheral blood samples, made up of 43 ophthalmopathy patients, roughly 75 hyperthyroidism patients and 17 progressor patients. Whether ophthalmopathy could be predicted prospectively was tested in an independent validation cohort made up of under 20 hyperthyroidism patients plus 17 patients who later progressed to ophthalmopathy. After blood sampling, hyperthyroidism patients were treated with methimazole at a starting dose of 30 mg daily, and ophthalmopathy patients were treated with high-dose intravenous methylprednisolone. The 100 discovery patients were divided at random into training and test sets in a 7:3 ratio. A discovery cohort of 95 to 100 patients, 43 with Graves' ophthalmopathy and under 60 with stable Graves' hyperthyroidism, was used to find distinguishing TCR V-J signatures. Overall results and qualifications from the work: In validation, the model predicted progression to ophthalmopathy a median of around six months before onset, with over 60% sensitivity and around 76% specificity. Most expanded thyroid clonotypes (frequency above 0.001) were also found in blood, which suggests that blood repertoires may mirror thyroid immune responses. Ophthalmopathy was separated from stable hyperthyroidism by a 13 V-J signature model, with around 90% sensitivity and 81% to 82% specificity obtained in cross-validation and 80%/75% obtained in testing. No statistical method was used to set the sample size in advance, and investigators knew the group allocation.

The germline ends are 15 bases apart after V is trimmed by 5 bases and J by 8 bases. Based on the germline V gene, the CDR1 and CDR2 sequences are SGHTA and FQGTGA. CDR3 length: 13 amino acids, cysteine to phenylalanine. Only the CDR3 part of the read is kept: 39 bases, read in frame from the first base. In the ophthalmopathy patients, disease was moderately to severely active, with a Clinical Activity Score of 3 or more, a NOSPECS grade of 4 or more, and a duration of less than 3 months. Any patient with an uncontrolled infection, another autoimmune disease, pregnancy or lactation was excluded. Diagnoses relied on clinical symptoms, serum thyroxine and TRAb, thyroid ultrasound and orbital computed tomography. PBMCs were isolated from about 10 ml of fresh peripheral blood by Ficoll-Paque density gradient centrifugation. Total RNA was extracted using Trizol reagent, and RNA quality was assessed on an Agilent 2100 Bioanalyzer.

The sequenced sample consisted of blood. Rearrangement joined TRBV7-3 to TRBJ1-2, with the D gene not clear enough to name. The clonotype was recovered from a woman between 65 and 79 years old with Graves' ophthalmopathy. The DNA reads as follows: TGTGCCAGCAGCGCGTCGACTACCGGGGGCTACACCTTC. Translated, it reads CASSASTTGGYTF.